The T cell receptor (beta chain) described here comes from a study of cytomegalovirus exposure and HLA in healthy donors. Regarding the study as a whole: What TCR beta sequences reportedly achieved was accurate prediction of HLA-A and HLA-B alleles in most subjects. A missense variant in DCLRE1C was later tied to TCR beta V- and J-gene trimming.

Per the germline V gene, CDR1 is GTSNPN and CDR2 is SVGIG (reference sequence). This CDR3 is 15 amino acids long. Germline trimming cut 5 bases from V and 0 bases from J; bases unmatched to any gene: 6. PCR was performed using 60 Vbeta and 13 Jbeta primers. The data were produced by immunoSEQ multiplex PCR, yet TCRdb's version contains in-frame clones alone and is incomplete. The sample includes just over 80,000 clones. About this clone itself: Its matching antigen is unknown.

The clonotype originates from a woman aged 30 to 39 in good health and CMV-seronegative. This rearrangement joins TRBV30 to TRBJ2-2; 7 nucleotides match TRBD2. The sample was PBMCs. DNA for the CDR3: TGTGCCTGGGCCCCCCTAGCGGCGAACACCGGGGAGCTGTTTTTT. Encoded protein: CAWAPLAANTGELFF.